The sequence of this T cell receptor beta chain was determined in a study of T cells in Graves' hyperthyroidism and ophthalmopathy. As for the study in general: Peripheral blood samples were taken at initial diagnosis, prior to any treatment.

The V end lost 2 bases, the J end lost 0 bases, and 14 bases lay between the germline ends. This CDR3 is 15 amino acids long. Germline-derived CDR1 and CDR2 are DFQATT and SNEGSKA (reference sequence). This clonotype has more than one count but fewer than ten. RNA transcripts served as the template for amplifying TCR beta CDR3 regions. RT-PCR in the first round (using the HTBI primer set) targeted the TCR CDR3. TCRdb ran MiXCR on the multiplex PCR reads and lists one entry per CDR3 protein. The sample contains fewer than 450,000 distinct CDR3 sequences, about 18% of which appear only once. The receptor comes from a woman under 40 with Graves' hyperthyroidism that later progressed to Graves' ophthalmopathy. The sample was blood. This chain joins TRBV20-1 and TRBJ2-7; TRBD1 is a possible D gene (5 bases). CDR3 coding DNA: TGCAGTGCTAGAATAAGACAGCTGACCTCCTACGAGCAGTACTTC. As protein: CSARIRQLTSYEQYF.